The rows below give T cell receptor beta chains drawn from one sample of a study of PD-1 blockade in classical Hodgkin lymphoma. The data were produced by immunoSEQ multiplex PCR, yet TCRdb's version contains in-frame clones alone and is incomplete. The data show about 24,000 clones, with 69% seen just once and approximately 3.4% held by the top ten. The sequences come from peripheral blood mononuclear cells (PBMCs), collected at baseline. Source of these receptors: a human donor with classical Hodgkin lymphoma. CDR3s include the opening cysteine and the closing phenylalanine or tryptophan.

TRBV19	TRBJ2-3	CASRAKSTDTQYF
TRBV9	TRBJ2-6	CASSVGGLAGANVLTF
TRBV10-2	TRBJ1-6	CASWAGDNSPLHF
TRBV7-9	TRBJ1-1	CASSETSGETEAFF
TRBV27	TRBJ2-5	CASSPGLAGPIQETQYF
TRBV2	TRBJ2-7	CASSEYEQYF
TRBV7-7	TRBJ1-1	CASSREGGTEAFF
TRBV7-7	TRBJ1-1	CASSHSTATEAFF
TRBV19	TRBJ2-7	CASSIGLVWVLPYEQYF
TRBV4-2	TRBJ2-5	CASSHGLAGGIGEETQYF
TRBV5-1	TRBJ1-1	CASMRTGGTEAFF
TRBV5-4	TRBJ2-7	CASSQGGDEQYF
TRBV30	TRBJ1-1	CAWSLGGEAFF
TRBV19	TRBJ2-2	CASSINGRRGATGELFF
TRBV10-3	TRBJ1-2	CAMGDRGINYGYTF
TRBV5-4	TRBJ2-1	CASSLRALTLYNEQFF
TRBV14	TRBJ2-1	CASSQDRYRQTGEQFF
TRBV7-9	TRBJ2-7	CASSLTGEAYEQYF
TRBV27	TRBJ1-4	CASSRSGTPWYEKLFF
TRBV28	TRBJ1-2	CASSLPGYYGYTF
TRBV19	TRBJ1-1	CASSIDEQVSMGGTEAFF
TRBV5-3	TRBJ1-1	CASSLRGTEAFF
TRBV30	TRBJ2-7	CAWSVGQGYEQYF
TRBV5-6	TRBJ2-2	CASSNFGGLSTGELFF
TRBV30	TRBJ1-1	CAWRFFPEAFF
TRBV11-2	TRBJ2-7	CASSLGREQYF
TRBV28	TRBJ2-7	CASSLRNSYEQYF